This T cell receptor beta chain was documented in a study of technical replicates of blood from several donors. The repertoire was sequenced with immunoSEQ multiplex PCR; TCRdb's copy has only in-frame clones and lacks some. Of fewer than 85,000 clones in the sample, 85% to 95% were seen once. The germline CDR1 and CDR2 sequences are MNHEY and SVGAGI. The CDR3 spans 15 residues. With 6 bases clipped from V and 7 bases from J, the junction kept 9 bases outside the gene matches. The TCR was taken from a human donor in good health. Some clones in this sample may be carry-over from other donors' samples. The sequenced sample was PBMCs. The V call is TRBV6-5, the J call TRBJ1-6, with 7 bases that match TRBD1. CDR3 residues: CASRDRDRLNSPLHF. CDR3 in DNA: TGTGCCAGCAGGGACCGGGACAGATTGAATTCACCCCTCCACTTT.